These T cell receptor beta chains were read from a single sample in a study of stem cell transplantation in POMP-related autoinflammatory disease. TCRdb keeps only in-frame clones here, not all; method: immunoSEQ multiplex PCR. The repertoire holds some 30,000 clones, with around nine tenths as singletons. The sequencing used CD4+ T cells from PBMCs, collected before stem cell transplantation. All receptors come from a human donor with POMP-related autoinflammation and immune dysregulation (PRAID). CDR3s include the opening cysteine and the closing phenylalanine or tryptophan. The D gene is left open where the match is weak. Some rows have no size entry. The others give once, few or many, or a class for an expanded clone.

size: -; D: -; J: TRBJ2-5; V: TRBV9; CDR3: CASSVEGQGWGETQYF; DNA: TGTGCCAGCAGCGTAGAGGGGCAGGGTTGGGGAGAGACCCAGTACTTC
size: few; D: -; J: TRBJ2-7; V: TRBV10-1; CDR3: CASSAASSYEQYF; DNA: TGCGCCAGCAGTGCGGCGAGCTCCTACGAGCAGTACTTC
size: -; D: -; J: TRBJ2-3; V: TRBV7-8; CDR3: CASSLRWITDTQYF; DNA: TGTGCCAGCAGCTTAAGATGGATCACAGATACGCAGTATTTT
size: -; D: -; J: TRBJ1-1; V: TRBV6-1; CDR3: CASSEVVSAEAFF; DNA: TGTGCCAGCAGTGAAGTCGTAAGCGCTGAAGCTTTCTTT
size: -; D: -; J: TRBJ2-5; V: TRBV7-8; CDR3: CASSFGETQYF; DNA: TGTGCCAGCAGCTTCGGGGAGACCCAGTACTTC
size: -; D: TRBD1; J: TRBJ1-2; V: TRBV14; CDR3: CASSQDFAGGKGYTF; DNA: TGTGCCAGCAGCCAAGATTTCGCAGGGGGCAAGGGCTACACCTTC
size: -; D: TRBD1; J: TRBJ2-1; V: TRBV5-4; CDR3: CASLPDRGSHNEQFF; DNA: TGTGCCAGCCTACCGGACAGGGGATCCCACAATGAGCAGTTCTTC
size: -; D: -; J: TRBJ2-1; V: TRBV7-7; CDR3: CASSLERGPPNEQFF; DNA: TGTGCCAGCAGCTTAGAGCGAGGACCCCCCAATGAGCAGTTCTTC
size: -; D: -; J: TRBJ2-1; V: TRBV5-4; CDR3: CASSLELGSSSYNEQFF; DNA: TGTGCCAGCAGCTTGGAGCTCGGGAGCTCCTCCTACAATGAGCAGTTCTTC
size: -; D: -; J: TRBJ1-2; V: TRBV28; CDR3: CASSLGGGYTF; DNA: TGTGCCAGCAGTTTAGGGGGCGGCTACACCTTC
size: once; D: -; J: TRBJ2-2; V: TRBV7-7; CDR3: CASSFRLGTGELFF; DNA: TGTGCCAGCAGCTTCAGGTTGGGCACCGGGGAGCTGTTTTTT
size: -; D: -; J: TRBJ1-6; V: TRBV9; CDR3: CASSALAGYNSPLHF; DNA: TGTGCCAGCAGCGCCCTCGCAGGGTATAATTCACCCCTCCACTTT
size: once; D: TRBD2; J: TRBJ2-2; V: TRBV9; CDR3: CASSLGLGANTGELFF; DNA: TGTGCCAGCAGCCTCGGACTAGGGGCGAACACCGGGGAGCTGTTTTTT
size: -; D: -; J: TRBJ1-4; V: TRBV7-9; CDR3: CASSKSGLSNEKLFF; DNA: TGTGCCAGCAGCAAATCGGGACTGTCTAATGAAAAACTGTTTTTT
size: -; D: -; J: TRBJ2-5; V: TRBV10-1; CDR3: CASSNGQGSPQETQYF; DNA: TGCGCCAGCAGCAATGGGCAGGGGAGCCCCCAAGAGACCCAGTACTTC
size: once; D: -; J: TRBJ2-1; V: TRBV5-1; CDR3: CASSPGEGEQFF; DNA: TGCGCCAGCAGCCCGGGTGAGGGTGAGCAGTTCTTC
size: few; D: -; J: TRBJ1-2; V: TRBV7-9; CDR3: CASSLAEGVIDYGYTF; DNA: TGTGCCAGCAGCTTAGCGGAGGGGGTTATAGACTATGGCTACACCTTC
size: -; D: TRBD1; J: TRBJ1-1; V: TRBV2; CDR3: CASSPDRAPEAFF; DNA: TGTGCCAGCAGTCCCGACAGGGCTCCTGAAGCTTTCTTT
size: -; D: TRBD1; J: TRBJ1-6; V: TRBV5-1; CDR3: CASSLGQGDNSPLHF; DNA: TGCGCCAGCAGCTTGGGACAGGGGGATAATTCACCCCTCCACTTT
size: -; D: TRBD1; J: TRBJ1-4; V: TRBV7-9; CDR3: CASSPTRTGRDEKLFF; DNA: TGTGCCAGCAGCCCTACCCGGACAGGCCGCGATGAAAAACTGTTTTTT
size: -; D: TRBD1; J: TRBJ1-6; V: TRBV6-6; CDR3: CASTRGQLNSPLHF; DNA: TGTGCCAGCACCAGGGGACAGCTAAATTCACCCCTCCACTTT
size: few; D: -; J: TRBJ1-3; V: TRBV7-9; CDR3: CASSSQGTGNTIYF; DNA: TGTGCCAGCAGCTCACAGGGCACTGGAAACACCATATATTTT
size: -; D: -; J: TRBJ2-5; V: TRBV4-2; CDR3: CASSQDQAALGETQYF; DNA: TGTGCCAGCAGCCAAGATCAAGCGGCCCTGGGAGAGACCCAGTACTTC
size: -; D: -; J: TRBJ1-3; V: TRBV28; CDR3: CASVGGRASSGNTIYF; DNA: TGTGCCAGCGTAGGTGGCAGGGCCAGCTCTGGAAACACCATATATTTT
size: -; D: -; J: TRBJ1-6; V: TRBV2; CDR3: CASSDFGLFNSPLHF; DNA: TGTGCCAGCAGTGATTTCGGACTCTTTAATTCACCCCTCCACTTT
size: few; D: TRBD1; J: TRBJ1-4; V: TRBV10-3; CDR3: CAISPTGINEKLFF; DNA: TGTGCCATCAGCCCGACAGGGATAAATGAAAAACTGTTTTTT
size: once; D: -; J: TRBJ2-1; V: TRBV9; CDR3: CASSVVAGGDEQFF; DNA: TGTGCCAGCAGCGTGGTGGCCGGGGGAGATGAGCAGTTCTTC
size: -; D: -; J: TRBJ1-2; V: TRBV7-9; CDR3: CASSLQAQGYTF; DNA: TGTGCCAGCAGCTTACAAGCCCAGGGCTACACCTTC
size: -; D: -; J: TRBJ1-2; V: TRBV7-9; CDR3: CASSPGQLYGYTF; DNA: TGTGCCAGCAGCCCCGGACAGCTCTATGGCTACACCTTC
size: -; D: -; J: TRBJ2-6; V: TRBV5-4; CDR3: CASSRDSLRGANVLTF; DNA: TGTGCCAGCAGTCGGGACTCCTTAAGAGGGGCCAACGTCCTGACTTTC
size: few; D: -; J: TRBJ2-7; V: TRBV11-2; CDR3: CASSLGQSYEQYF; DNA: TGTGCCAGCAGCTTAGGCCAGTCCTACGAGCAGTACTTC
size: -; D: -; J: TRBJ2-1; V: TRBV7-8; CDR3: CASSLAQAGQFF; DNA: TGTGCCAGCAGCTTAGCGCAGGCAGGGCAGTTCTTC
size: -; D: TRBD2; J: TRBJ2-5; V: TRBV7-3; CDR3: CASSPTSGGVETQYF; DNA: TGTGCCAGCAGCCCCACTAGCGGGGGGGTGGAGACCCAGTACTTC
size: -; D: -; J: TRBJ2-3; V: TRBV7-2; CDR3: CASSLRSTGVLDTQYF; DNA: TGTGCCAGCAGCTTAAGAAGCACGGGGGTGTTAGATACGCAGTATTTT
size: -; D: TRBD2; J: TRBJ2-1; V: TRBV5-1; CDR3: CASSLGLADNEQFF; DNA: TGCGCCAGCAGCTTGGGACTAGCGGACAATGAGCAGTTCTTC
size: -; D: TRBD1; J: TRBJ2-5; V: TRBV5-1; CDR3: CASSFTGATAKYGQETQYF; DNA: TGCGCCAGCAGCTTCACAGGGGCGACCGCTAAATACGGACAAGAGACCCAGTACTTC
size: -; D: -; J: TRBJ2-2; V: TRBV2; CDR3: CASSVRPNTGELFF; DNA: TGTGCCAGCAGTGTTCGCCCAAACACCGGGGAGCTGTTTTTT
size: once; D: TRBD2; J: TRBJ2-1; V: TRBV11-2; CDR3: CASSLAGGPFF; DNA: TGTGCCAGCAGCTTAGCGGGGGGGCCGTTCTTC
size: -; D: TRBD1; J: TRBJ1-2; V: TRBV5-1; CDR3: CASSFGRGQRPYGYTF; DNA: TGCGCCAGCAGCTTTGGGAGGGGACAGCGACCCTATGGCTACACCTTC
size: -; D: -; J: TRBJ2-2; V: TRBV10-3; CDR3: CAISESGARRGPNTGELFF; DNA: TGTGCCATCAGTGAGTCGGGGGCCAGGAGGGGCCCGAACACCGGGGAGCTGTTTTTT
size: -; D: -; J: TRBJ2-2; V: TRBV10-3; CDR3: CAIRSSYPYDRGELFF; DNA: TGTGCCATCAGATCTAGCTACCCATACGATCGCGGGGAGCTGTTTTTT
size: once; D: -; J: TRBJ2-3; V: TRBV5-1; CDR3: CASRIEGGFTDTQYF; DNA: TGCGCCAGCAGAATAGAGGGGGGATTCACAGATACGCAGTATTTT
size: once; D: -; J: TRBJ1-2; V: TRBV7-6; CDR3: CASSSVLLYGYTF; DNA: TGTGCCAGCAGCTCAGTCCTTCTTTATGGCTACACCTTC
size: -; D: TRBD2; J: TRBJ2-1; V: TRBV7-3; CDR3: CASSFAAGGYNEQFF; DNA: TGTGCCAGCAGCTTCGCGGCGGGAGGCTACAATGAGCAGTTCTTC
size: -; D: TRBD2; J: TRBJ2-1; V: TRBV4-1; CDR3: CASSPLAYNEQFF; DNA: TGCGCCAGCAGCCCACTAGCGTACAATGAGCAGTTCTTC
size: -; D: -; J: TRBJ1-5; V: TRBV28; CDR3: CASSSSYRVGQPQHF; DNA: TGTGCCAGCAGTTCCAGCTACAGGGTTGGTCAGCCCCAGCATTTT
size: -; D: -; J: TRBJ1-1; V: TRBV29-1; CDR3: CSVESLVYMNTEAFF; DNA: TGCAGCGTTGAAAGTCTGGTATACATGAACACTGAAGCTTTCTTT
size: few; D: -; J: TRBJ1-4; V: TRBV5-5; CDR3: CASSLEGGEKLFF; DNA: TGTGCCAGCAGCTTGGAGGGGGGTGAAAAACTGTTTTTT
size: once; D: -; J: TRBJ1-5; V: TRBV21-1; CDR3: CASSKGEGSQPQHF; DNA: TGTGCCAGCAGCAAAGGGGAGGGATCTCAGCCCCAGCATTTT
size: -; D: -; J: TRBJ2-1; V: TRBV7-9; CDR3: CASSLGRGAANEQFF; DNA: TGTGCCAGCAGCTTGGGTCGGGGGGCGGCCAATGAGCAGTTCTTC
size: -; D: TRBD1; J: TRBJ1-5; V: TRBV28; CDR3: CASHGQGRNQPQHF; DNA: TGTGCCAGCCATGGACAGGGGAGGAATCAGCCCCAGCATTTT
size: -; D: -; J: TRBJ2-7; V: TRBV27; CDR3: CASSYEQYF; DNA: TGTGCCAGCAGCTACGAGCAGTACTTC
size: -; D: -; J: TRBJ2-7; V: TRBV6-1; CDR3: CASSEARYEQYF; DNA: TGTGCCAGCAGTGAAGCGCGGTACGAGCAGTACTTC